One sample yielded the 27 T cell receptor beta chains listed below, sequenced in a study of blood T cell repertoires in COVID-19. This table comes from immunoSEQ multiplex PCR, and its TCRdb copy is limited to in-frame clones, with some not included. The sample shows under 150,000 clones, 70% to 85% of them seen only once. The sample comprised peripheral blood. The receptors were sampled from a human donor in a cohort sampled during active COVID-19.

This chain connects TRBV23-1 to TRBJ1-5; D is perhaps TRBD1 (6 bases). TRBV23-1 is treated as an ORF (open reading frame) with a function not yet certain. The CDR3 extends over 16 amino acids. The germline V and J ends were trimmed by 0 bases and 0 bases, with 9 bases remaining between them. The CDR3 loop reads CASSQSGGTSNQPQHF. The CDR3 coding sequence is TGCGCCAGCAGTCAATCAGGGGGAACTAGCAATCAGCCCCAGCATTTT.

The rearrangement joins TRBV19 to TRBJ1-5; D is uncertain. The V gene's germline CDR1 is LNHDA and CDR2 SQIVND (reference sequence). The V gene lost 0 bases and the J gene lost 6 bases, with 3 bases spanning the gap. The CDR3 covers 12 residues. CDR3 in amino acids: CASSIDLQPQHF. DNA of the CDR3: TGTGCCAGTAGTATAGATCTTCAGCCCCAGCATTTT.

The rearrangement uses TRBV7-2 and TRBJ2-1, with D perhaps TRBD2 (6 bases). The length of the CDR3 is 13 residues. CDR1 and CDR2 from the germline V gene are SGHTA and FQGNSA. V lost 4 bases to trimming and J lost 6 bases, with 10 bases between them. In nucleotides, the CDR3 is TGTGCCAGCAGCTCGGGACTCGGCAATGAGCAGTTCTTC. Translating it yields CASSSGLGNEQFF.

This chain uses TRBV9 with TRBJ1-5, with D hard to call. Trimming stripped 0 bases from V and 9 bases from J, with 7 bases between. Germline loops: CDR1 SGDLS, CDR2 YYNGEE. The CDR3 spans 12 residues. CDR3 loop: CASSVVARPQHF. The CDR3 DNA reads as TGTGCCAGCAGCGTAGTGGCCCGGCCCCAGCATTTT.

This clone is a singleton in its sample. The CDR3 loop is CASSQDARGGSGSPLHF. The CDR3, as DNA: TGCGCCAGCAGCCAAGATGCTCGCGGGGGGAGCGGTTCACCCCTCCACTTT. The chain links TRBV4-3 to TRBJ1-6; possibly TRBD1 for D (5 bases). Germline-derived CDR1 and CDR2 are LGHNA and YSLEER. Trimming cost V 0 bases and J 9 bases, with 18 bases left between them. This CDR3 is built from 17 residues.

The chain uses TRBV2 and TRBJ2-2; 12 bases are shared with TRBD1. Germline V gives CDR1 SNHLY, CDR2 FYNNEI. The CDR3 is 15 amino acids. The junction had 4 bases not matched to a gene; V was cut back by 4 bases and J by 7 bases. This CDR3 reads CASSGDRGLGGELFF. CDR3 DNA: TGTGCCAGCAGTGGGGACAGGGGGCTTGGCGGGGAGCTGTTTTTT.

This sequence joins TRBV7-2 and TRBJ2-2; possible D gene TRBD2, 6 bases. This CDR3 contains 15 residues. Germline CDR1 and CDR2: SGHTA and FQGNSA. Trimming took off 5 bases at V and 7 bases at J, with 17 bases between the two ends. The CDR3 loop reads CASSPRRRGNGELFF. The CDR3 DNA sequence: TGTGCCAGCAGCCCCCGGAGGCGGGGTAACGGGGAGCTGTTTTTT.

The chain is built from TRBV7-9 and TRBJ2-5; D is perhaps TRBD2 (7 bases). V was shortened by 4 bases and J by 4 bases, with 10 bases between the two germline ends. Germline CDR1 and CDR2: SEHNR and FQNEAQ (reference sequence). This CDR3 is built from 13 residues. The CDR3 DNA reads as TGTGCCAGCAGCTCTAGGGGGGGAGAGACCCAGTACTTC. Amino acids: CASSSRGGETQYF.

The CDR3 sequence is CASSLSGRRTDGGDEQFF. CDR3 nucleotides: TGTGCCAGCAGCTTAAGCGGCCGTCGGACTGACGGAGGCGATGAGCAGTTCTTC. The genes are TRBV7-3 and TRBJ2-1, with D perhaps matching TRBD2 (5 bases). CDR1 is SGHTA, CDR2 FQGTGA, per germline. This CDR3 has 18 amino acids. V lost 1 base to trimming and J lost 8 bases, with 24 bases between them.

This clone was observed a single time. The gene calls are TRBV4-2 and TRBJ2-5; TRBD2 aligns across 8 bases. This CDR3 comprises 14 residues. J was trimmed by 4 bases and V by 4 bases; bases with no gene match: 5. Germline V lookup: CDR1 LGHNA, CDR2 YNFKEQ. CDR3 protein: CASSLAGGRETQYF. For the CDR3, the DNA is TGTGCCAGCAGCCTTGCGGGGGGACGAGAGACCCAGTACTTC.

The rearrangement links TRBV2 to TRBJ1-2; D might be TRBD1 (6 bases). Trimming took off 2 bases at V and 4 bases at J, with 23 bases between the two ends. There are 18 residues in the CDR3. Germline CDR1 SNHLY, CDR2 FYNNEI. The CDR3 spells CASSETRVGAQGGYGYTF. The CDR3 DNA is TGTGCCAGCAGTGAAACGCGGGTGGGGGCCCAGGGTGGCTATGGCTACACCTTC.

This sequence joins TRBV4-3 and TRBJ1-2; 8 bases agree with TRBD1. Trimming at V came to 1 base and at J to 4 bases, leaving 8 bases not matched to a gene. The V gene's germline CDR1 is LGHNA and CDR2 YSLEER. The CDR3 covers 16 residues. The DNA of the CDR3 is TGCGCCAGCAGCCAAGCGACAGGGGACTCTCCCTATGGCTACACCTTC. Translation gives CASSQATGDSPYGYTF.

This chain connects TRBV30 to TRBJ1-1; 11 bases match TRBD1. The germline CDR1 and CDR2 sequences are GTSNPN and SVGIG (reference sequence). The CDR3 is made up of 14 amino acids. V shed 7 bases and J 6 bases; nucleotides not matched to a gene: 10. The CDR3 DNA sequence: TGTGCCTCCTCCCGAGGACAGGGGGCGGCTGAAGCTTTCTTT. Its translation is CASSRGQGAAEAFF.

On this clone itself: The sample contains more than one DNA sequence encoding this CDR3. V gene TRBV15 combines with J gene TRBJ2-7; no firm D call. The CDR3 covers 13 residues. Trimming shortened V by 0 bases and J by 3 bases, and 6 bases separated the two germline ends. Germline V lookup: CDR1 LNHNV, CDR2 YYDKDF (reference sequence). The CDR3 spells CATSRDPGYEQYF. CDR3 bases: TGTGCCACCAGCAGAGATCCCGGCTACGAGCAGTACTTC.

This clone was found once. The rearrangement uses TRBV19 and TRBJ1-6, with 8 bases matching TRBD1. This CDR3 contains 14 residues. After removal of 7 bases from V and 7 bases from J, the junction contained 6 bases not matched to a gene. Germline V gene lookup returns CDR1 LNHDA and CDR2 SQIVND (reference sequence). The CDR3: CASTNTGGNSPLHF. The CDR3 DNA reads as TGTGCCAGTACCAATACAGGGGGGAATTCACCCCTCCACTTT. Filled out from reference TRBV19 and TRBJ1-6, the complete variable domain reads DGGITQSPKYLFRKEGQNVTLSCEQNLNHDAMYWYRQDPGQGLRLIYYSQIVNDFQKGDIAEGYSVSREKKESFPLTVTSAQKNPTAFYLCASTNTGGNSPLHFGNGTRLTVT.

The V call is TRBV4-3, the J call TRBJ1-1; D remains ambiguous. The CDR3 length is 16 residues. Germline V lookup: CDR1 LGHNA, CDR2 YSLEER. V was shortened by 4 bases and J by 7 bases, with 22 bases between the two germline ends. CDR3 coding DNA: TGCGCCAGCAGCCCCCAATCGAGGTCGGGGTTGGGTGAAGCTTTCTTT. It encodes CASSPQSRSGLGEAFF.

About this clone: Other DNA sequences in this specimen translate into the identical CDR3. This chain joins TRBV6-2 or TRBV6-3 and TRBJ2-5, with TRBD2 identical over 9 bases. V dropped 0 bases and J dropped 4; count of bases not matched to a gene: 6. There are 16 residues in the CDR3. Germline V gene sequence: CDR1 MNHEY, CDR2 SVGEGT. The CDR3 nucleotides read TGTGCCAGCAGTTACTCGACGGCGGGGGGGCGAGAGACCCAGTACTTC. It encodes CASSYSTAGGRETQYF.

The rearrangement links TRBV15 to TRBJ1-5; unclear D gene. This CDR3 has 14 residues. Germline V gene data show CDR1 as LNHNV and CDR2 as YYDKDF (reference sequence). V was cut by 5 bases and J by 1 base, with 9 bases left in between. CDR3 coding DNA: TGTGCCACCAGCCCTTTATTAAGCAATCAGCCCCAGCATTTT. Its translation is CATSPLLSNQPQHF.

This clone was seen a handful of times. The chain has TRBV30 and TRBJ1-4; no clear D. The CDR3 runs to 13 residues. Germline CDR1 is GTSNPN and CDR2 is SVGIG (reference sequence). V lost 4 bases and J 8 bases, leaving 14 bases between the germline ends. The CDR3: CAWNGDGKEKLFF. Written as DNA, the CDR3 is TGTGCCTGGAATGGAGACGGGAAGGAAAAACTGTTTTTT.

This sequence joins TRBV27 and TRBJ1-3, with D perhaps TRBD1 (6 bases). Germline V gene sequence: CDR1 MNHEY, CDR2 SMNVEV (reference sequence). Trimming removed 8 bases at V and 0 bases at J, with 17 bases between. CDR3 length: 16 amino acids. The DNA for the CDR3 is TGTGCCAGCGTATCAGGGGTACCGAGCTCTGGAAACACCATATATTTT. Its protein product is CASVSGVPSSGNTIYF.

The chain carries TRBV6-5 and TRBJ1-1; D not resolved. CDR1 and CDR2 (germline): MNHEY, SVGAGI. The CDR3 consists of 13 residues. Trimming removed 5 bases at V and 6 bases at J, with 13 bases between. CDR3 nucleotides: TGTGCCAGCAGTCCGGTGACTCTTGCTGAAGCTTTCTTT. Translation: CASSPVTLAEAFF.

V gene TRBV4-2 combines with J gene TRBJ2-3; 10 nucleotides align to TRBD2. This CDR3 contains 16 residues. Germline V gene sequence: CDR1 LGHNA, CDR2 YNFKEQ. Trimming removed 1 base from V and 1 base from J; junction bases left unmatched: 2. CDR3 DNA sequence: TGTGCCAGCAGCCAAGTAACTAGCGGGGGCACAGATACGCAGTATTTT. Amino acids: CASSQVTSGGTDTQYF.

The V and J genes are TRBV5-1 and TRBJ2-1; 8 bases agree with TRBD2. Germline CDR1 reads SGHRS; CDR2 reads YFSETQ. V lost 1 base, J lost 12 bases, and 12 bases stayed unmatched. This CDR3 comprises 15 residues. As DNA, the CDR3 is TGCGCCAGCAGCTTGACTAGCGGAACTCCGGGGGGGCAGTTCTTC. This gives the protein CASSLTSGTPGGQFF. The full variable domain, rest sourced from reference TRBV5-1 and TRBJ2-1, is KAGVTQTPRYLIKTRGQQVTLSCSPISGHRSVSWYQQTPGQGLQFLFEYFSETQRNKGNFPGRFSGRQFSNSRSEMNVSTLELGDSALYLCASSLTSGTPGGQFFGPGTRLTVL.

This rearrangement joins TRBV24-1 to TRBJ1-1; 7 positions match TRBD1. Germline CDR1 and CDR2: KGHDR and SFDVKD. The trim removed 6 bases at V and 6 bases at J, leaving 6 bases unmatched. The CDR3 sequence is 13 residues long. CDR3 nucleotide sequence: TGTGCCACCAGTAAAGGACAGGAGGCTGAAGCTTTCTTT. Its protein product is CATSKGQEAEAFF.

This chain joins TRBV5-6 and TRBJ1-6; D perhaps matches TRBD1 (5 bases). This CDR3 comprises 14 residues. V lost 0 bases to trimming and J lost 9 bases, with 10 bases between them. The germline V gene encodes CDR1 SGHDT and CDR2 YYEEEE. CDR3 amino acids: CASSLAGGSSPLHF. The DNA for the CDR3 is TGTGCCAGCAGCTTGGCCGGGGGTTCTTCACCCCTCCACTTT.

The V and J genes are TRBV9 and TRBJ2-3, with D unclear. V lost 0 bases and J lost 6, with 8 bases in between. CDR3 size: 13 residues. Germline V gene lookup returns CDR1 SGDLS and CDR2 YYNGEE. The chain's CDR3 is CASSVGIRDTQYF. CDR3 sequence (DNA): TGTGCCAGCAGCGTAGGTATCCGGGATACGCAGTATTTT.

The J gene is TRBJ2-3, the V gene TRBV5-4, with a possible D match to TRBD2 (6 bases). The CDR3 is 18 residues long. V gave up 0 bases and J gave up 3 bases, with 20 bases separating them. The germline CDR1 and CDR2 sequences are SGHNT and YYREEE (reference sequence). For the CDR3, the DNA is TGTGCCAGCAGCTTGGACCAGGCTAGCGTATTGAGGACAGATACGCAGTATTTT. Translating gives CASSLDQASVLRTDTQYF.